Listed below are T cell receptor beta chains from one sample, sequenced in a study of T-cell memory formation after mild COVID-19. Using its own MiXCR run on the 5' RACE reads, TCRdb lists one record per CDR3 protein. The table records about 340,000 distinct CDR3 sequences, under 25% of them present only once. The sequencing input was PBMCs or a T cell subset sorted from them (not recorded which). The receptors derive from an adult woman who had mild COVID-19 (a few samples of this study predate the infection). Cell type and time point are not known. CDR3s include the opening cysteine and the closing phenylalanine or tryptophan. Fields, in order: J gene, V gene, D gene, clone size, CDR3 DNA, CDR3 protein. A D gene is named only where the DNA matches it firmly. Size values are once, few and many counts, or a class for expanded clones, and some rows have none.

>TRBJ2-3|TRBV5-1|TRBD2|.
TGCGCCAGCAGCTTCACTAGCGGGGGAGCTAGCACAGATACGCAGTATTTT
CASSFTSGGASTDTQYF
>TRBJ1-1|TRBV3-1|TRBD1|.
TGTGCCAGCAGCCTGACCGGGACAGGGGGCGCTGAAGCTTTCTTT
CASSLTGTGGAEAFF
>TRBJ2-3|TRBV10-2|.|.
TGCGCCAGCAGCCCCCCGGGACCCAGTACAGATACGCAGTATTTT
CASSPPGPSTDTQYF
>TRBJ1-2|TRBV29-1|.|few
TGCAGCGTTGATCCTGGGAACTATGGCTACACCTTC
CSVDPGNYGYTF
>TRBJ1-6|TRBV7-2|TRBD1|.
TGTGCCAGCAGAGCGGCAGGGGGGGAGAGTTCACCCCTCCACTTT
CASRAAGGESSPLHF
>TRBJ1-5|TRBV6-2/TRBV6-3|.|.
TGTGCCAGCAGTTACGAGCTGACTAATCAGCCCCAGCATTTT
CASSYELTNQPQHF
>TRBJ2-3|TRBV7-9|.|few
TGTGCCAGCAGCTACCAAACAGATACGCAGTATTTT
CASSYQTDTQYF
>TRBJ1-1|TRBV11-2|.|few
TGTGCCAGCAGTCTCCAAGCGATCAAGAACACTGAAGCTTTCTTT
CASSLQAIKNTEAFF
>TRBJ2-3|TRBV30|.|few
TGTGTCTGGGCTCCTATGGCGGATACGCAGTATTTT
CVWAPMADTQYF
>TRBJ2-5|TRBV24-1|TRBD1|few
TGTGCCACCAGTGACACCGGGACAGGGCTTCGAGAGACCCAGTACTTC
CATSDTGTGLRETQYF
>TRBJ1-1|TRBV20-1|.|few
TGCAGTGCTAGAGAGCCTCCGACTGAAGCTTTCTTT
CSAREPPTEAFF
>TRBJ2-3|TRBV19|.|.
TGTGCCAGCGCGGGTGGGAGCACAGATACGCAGTATTTT
CASAGGSTDTQYF
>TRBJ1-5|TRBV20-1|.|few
TGCAGTGCTAGAGAGGAGACAGCGCCCCAGCATTTT
CSAREETAPQHF
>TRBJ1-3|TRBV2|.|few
TGTGCCAGCAGTGCCCAGGGCTTGCACTCTGGAAACACCATATATTTT
CASSAQGLHSGNTIYF
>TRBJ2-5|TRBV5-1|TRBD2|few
TGCGCCAGCAGCTTGGCCACCAGGGAGGGTGAGACCCAGTACTTC
CASSLATREGETQYF
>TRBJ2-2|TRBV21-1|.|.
TGTGCCAGCAGCAAAGCCGGACAGGGGGCAGGTAGTAACACCGGGGAGCTGTTTTTT
CASSKAGQGAGSNTGELFF
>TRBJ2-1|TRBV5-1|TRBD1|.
TGCGCCAGCAGCCTGACAGGGATAGGGTACAATGAGCAGTTCTTC
CASSLTGIGYNEQFF
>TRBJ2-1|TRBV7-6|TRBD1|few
TGTGCCAGCAGCCTACAACAGGGGGCGAGATACAATGAGCAGTTCTTC
CASSLQQGARYNEQFF
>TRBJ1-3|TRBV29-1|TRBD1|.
TGCAGCGTTGTGTCGGGGGACAGGTTTCCGATCTCTGGAAACACCATATATTTT
CSVVSGDRFPISGNTIYF
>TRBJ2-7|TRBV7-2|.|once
TGTGCCAGCAGCCCCCTTAGAAGCGGAGGAGCCATAGAGCAGTACTTC
CASSPLRSGGAIEQYF
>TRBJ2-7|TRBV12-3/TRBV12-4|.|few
TGTGCCAGCACCCTGGGTGGAGGGGAGCAGTACTTC
CASTLGGGEQYF
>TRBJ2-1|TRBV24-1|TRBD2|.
TGTGCCACCGGGACTAGCGGGAGGTTTGAGCAGTTCTTC
CATGTSGRFEQFF
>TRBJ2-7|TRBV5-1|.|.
TGCGCCAGCAGCTTGGTCTCGAAGCGTAACAGATCCGGACCCCAGTACTTC
CASSLVSKRNRSGPQYF
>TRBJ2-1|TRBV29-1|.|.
TGCAGCGTTAGGGAGTACAATGAGCAGTTCTTC
CSVREYNEQFF
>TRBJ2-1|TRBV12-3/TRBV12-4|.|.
TGTGCCAGCAGTTTAAGTATGTCGGGGACATACAATGAGCAGTTCTTC
CASSLSMSGTYNEQFF
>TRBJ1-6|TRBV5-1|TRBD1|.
TGCGCCAGCAGCCTACCGACAGGGGCTCCTGATTCACCCCTCCACTTT
CASSLPTGAPDSPLHF
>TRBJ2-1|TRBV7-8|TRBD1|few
TGTGCCAGCAGCTTATATTCCAGGACAGGGTCTACAAATGAGCAGTTCTTC
CASSLYSRTGSTNEQFF
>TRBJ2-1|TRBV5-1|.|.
TGCGCCAGCAGCTCCGAACCCGGGACAGGACTAGGCAATGAGCAGTTCTTC
CASSSEPGTGLGNEQFF
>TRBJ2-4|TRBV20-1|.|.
TGCAGTGCTAGGTTTATGAGGGCCAAAAACATTCAGTACTTC
CSARFMRAKNIQYF
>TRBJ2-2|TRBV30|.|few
TGTGCCTGGAGTGGGGTTAACACCGGGGAGCTGTTTTTT
CAWSGVNTGELFF
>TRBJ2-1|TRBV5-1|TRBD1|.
TGCGCCAGCAGCCCCAGGGGGCAGCGAGATGAGCAGTTCTTC
CASSPRGQRDEQFF
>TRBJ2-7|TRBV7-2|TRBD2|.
TGTGCCAGCAGCTTAGTTCCGGGACTATACTACGAGCAGTACTTC
CASSLVPGLYYEQYF
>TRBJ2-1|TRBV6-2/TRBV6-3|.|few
TGTGCCAGCAGTTCCGCGGCACTATCCTACAATGAGCAGTTCTTC
CASSSAALSYNEQFF
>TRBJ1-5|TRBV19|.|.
TGTGCCAGTAGTAAGGGTCGGGGGCTGGAGCCCCAGCATTTT
CASSKGRGLEPQHF
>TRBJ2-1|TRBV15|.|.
TGTGCCACCAGCAGAGTTCTCAAGCGGGAGCAGTTCTTC
CATSRVLKREQFF
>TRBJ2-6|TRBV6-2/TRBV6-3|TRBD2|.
TGTGCCAGCAGTCCCCATCGAGCGGGGTTCTCTGGGGCCAACGTCCTGACTTTC
CASSPHRAGFSGANVLTF
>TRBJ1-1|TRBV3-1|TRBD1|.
TGTGCCAGCAGCCAAGGGTACCCGGACAGGGCCGAAGCTTTCTTT
CASSQGYPDRAEAFF
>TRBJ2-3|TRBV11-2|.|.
TGTGCCAGCAGCTTGACGGTCAGGGGCCCTGGAGGAGATACGCAGTATTTT
CASSLTVRGPGGDTQYF
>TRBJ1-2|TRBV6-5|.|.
TGTGCCAGCACCCTGGGGGCAGGGAGCTATGGCTACACCTTC
CASTLGAGSYGYTF
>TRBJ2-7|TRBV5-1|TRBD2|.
TGCGCCAGCAGCTTGGAGCTAGCGGGAGTCGGCGAGCAGTACTTC
CASSLELAGVGEQYF
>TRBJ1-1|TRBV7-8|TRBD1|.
TGTGCCAGCAGCTTACGGGACAGGGTTTTAAGCATTGAAGCTTTCTTT
CASSLRDRVLSIEAFF
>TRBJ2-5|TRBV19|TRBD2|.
TGTGCCAGTATCAGTCGACCGGGACTAGCGGGAGGGCGACAAGAGACCCAGTACTTC
CASISRPGLAGGRQETQYF
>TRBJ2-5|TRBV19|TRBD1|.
TGTGCCAGTAGTATAGGGGGCAGGGGGCGAGAGACCCAGTACTTC
CASSIGGRGRETQYF
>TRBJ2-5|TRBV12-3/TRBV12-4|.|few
TGTGCCAGCAGTTATTCGCGACTTCCCATGGTACCCCAGTACTTC
CASSYSRLPMVPQYF